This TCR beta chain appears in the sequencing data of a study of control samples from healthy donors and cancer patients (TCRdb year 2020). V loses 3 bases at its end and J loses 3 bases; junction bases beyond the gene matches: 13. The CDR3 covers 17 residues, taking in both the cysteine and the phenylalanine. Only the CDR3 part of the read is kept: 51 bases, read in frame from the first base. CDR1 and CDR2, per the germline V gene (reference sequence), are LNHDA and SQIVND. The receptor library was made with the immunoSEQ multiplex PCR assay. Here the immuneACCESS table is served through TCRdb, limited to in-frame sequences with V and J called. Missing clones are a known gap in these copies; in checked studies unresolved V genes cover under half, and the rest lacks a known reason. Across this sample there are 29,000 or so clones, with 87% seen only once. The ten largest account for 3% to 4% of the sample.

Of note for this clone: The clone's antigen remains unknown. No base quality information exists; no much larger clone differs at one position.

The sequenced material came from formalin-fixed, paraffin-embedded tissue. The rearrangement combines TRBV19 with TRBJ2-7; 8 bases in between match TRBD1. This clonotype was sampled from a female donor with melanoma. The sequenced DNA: TGTGCCAGTAGTATGGGCGTCGTGGGGACAGGAGGCTACGAGCAGTACTTC. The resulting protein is CASSMGVVGTGGYEQYF.